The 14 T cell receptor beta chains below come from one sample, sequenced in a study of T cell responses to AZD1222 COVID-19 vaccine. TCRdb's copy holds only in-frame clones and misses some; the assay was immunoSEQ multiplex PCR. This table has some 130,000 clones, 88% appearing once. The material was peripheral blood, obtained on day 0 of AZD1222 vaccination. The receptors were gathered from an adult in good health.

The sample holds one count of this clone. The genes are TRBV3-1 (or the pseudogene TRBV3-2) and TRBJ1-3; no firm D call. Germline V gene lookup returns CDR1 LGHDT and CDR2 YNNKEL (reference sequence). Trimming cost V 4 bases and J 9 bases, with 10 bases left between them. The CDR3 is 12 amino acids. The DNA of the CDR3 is TGTGCCAGCAGCCCTCGATTGAGCACCATATATTTT. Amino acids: CASSPRLSTIYF.

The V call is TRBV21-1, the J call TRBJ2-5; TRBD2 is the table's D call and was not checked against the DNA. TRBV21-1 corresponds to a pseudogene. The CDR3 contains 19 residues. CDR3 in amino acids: CADVDSGFQIRRRTETQYF. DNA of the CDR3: TGTGCCGACGTAGATAGCGGGTTCCAAATACGTAGAAGAACGGAGACCCAGTACTTC.

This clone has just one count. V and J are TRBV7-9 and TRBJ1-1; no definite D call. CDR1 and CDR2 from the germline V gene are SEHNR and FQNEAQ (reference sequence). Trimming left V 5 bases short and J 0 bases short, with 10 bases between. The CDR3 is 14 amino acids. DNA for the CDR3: TGTGCCAGCAGCGCCTCTACAGTGAACACTGAAGCTTTCTTT. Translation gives CASSASTVNTEAFF.

The CDR3 is CASFPLGQGTTNEKLFF. CDR3 nucleotides: TGTGCCAGCTTCCCCCTCGGACAGGGTACGACTAATGAAAAACTGTTTTTT. This chain connects TRBV7-9 to TRBJ1-4, with 8 bases lining up with TRBD1. The CDR3 has 17 amino acids. The trim removed 8 bases at V and 2 bases at J, leaving 13 bases unmatched. Germline V gives CDR1 SEHNR, CDR2 FQNEAQ (reference sequence).

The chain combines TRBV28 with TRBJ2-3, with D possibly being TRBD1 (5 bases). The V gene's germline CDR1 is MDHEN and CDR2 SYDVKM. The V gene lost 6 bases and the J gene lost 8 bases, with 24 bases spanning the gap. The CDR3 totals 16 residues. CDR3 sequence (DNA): TGTGCCAGCAGACCGTCCGTTGGGGCCGCAAAGATTACGCAGTATTTT. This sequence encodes CASRPSVGAAKITQYF.

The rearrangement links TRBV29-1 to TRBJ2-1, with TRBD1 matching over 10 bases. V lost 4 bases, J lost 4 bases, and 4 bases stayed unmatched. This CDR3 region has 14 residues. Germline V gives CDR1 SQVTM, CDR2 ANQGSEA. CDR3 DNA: TGCAGCGTTGTTGACAGGGGGCAATACAATGAGCAGTTCTTC. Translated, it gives CSVVDRGQYNEQFF.

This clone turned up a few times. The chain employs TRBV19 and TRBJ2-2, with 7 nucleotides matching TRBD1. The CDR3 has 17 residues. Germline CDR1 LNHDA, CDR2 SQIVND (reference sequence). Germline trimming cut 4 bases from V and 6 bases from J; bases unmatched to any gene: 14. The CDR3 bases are TGTGCCAGTAGTAGCCAACAGGGGCCGTGGTTCGCCGGGGAGCTGTTTTTT. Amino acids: CASSSQQGPWFAGELFF. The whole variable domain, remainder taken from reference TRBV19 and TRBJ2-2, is DGGITQSPKYLFRKEGQNVTLSCEQNLNHDAMYWYRQDPGQGLRLIYYSQIVNDFQKGDIAEGYSVSREKKESFPLTVTSAQKNPTAFYLCASSSQQGPWFAGELFFGEGSRLTVL.

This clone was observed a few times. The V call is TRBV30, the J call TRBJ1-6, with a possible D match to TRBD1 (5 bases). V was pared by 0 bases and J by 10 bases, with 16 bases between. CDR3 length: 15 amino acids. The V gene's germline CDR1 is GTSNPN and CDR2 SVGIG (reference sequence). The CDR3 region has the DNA TGTGCCTGGAGTGTACTGCAGGGATTCCGGTCACCCCTCCACTTT. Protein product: CAWSVLQGFRSPLHF.

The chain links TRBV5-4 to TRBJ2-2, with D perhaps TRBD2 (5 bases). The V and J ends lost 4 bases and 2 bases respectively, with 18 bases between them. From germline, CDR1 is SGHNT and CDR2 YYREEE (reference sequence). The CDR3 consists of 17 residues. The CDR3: CASSPLGMASNTGELFF. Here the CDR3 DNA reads TGTGCCAGCAGCCCTCTCGGGATGGCTAGCAACACCGGGGAGCTGTTTTTT.

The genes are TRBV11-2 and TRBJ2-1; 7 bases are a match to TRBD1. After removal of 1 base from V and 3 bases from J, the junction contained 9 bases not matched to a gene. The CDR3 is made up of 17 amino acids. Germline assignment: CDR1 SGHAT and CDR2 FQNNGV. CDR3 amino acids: CASSLVGKDRYYNEQFF. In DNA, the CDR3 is TGTGCCAGCAGCTTAGTAGGTAAGGACAGGTACTACAATGAGCAGTTCTTC.

The CDR3 region has the DNA TGCGCCAGCAGCTTGGCCGGTAGGGGCGCGACAGATACGCAGTATTTT. Protein product: CASSLAGRGATDTQYF. The chain uses TRBV5-1 and TRBJ2-3; perhaps TRBD1 as D (5 bases). This CDR3 contains 16 residues. Germline V gene data show CDR1 as SGHRS and CDR2 as YFSETQ. V was clipped by 0 bases and J by 3 bases, with 14 bases between them.

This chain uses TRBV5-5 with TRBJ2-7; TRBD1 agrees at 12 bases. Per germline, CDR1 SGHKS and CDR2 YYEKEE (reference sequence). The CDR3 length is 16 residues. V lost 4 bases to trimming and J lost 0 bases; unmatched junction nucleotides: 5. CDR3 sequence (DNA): TGTGCCAGCAGCGGGACAGGGGGCCCGAGCTCCTACGAGCAGTACTTC. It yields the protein CASSGTGGPSSYEQYF.

CDR3 sequence: CASSVGHGANYGYTF. CDR3 DNA: TGTGCCAGCAGCGTAGGTCACGGAGCTAACTATGGCTACACCTTC. The V gene is TRBV9, the J gene TRBJ1-2; no clear D gene. The germline CDR1 and CDR2 sequences are SGDLS and YYNGEE. The V end was cut by 0 bases, the J end by 0 bases, with 9 bases between. The CDR3 is made up of 15 amino acids. Supplemented by reference TRBV9 and TRBJ1-2, the full variable domain reads DSGVTQTPKHLITATGQRVTLRCSPRSGDLSVYWYQQSLDQGLQFLIQYYNGEERAKGNILERFSAQQFPDLHSELNLSSLELGDSALYFCASSVGHGANYGYTFGSGTRLTVV.

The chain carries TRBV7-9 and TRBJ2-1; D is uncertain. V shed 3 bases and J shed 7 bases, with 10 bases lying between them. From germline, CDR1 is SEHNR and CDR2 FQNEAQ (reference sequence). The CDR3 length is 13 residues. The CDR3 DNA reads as TGTGCCAGCAGCTTTGCTACCTTTAATGAGCAGTTCTTC. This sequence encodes CASSFATFNEQFF.